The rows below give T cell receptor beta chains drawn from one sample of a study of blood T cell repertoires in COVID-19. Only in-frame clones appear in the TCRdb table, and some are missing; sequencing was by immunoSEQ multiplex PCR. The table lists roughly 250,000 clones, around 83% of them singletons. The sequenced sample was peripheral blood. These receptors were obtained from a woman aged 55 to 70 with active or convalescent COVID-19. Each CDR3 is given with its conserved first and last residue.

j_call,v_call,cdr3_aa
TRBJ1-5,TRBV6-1,CASSDRPGNQPQHF
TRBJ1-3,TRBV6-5,CASSYDRGHNTIYF
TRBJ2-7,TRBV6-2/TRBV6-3,CASSYGAAGRDEQYF
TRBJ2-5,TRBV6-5,CASSLKSGRGETQYF
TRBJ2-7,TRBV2,CASSDQGTGVGNEQYF
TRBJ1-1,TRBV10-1,CASSDPTGVAFF
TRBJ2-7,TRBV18,CASSPPGLANYEQYF
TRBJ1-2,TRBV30,CAWNTNRVDGYTF
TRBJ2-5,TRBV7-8,CASRPKGQGGETQYF
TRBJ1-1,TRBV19,CASTLGASNTEAFF
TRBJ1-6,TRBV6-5,CASTEVVAYNSPLHF
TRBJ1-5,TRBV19,CASSMDHRVRGQPQHF
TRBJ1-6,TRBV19,CASSIDVRSGDNSPLHF
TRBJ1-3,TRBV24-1,CATHRGRSGNTIYF
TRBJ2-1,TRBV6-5,CASSYSIAGGGEQFF
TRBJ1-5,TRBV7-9,CASSRTGVNQPQHF
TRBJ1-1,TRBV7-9,CASSWGDAGTEAFF
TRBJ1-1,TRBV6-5,CASTRGVEAFF
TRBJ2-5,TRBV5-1,CASQGGTGKETQYF
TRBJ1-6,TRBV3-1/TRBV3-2,CASSQEGGRNSPLHF
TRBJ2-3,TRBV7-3,CASSDRGRSTDTQYF
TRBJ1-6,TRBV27,CASSLSGTGGRLNNSPLHF
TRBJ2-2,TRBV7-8,CASSFRSGRGTGELFF
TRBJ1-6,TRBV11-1,CASSRRGGDSPLHF
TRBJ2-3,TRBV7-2,CASSLAGTRGTDTQYF